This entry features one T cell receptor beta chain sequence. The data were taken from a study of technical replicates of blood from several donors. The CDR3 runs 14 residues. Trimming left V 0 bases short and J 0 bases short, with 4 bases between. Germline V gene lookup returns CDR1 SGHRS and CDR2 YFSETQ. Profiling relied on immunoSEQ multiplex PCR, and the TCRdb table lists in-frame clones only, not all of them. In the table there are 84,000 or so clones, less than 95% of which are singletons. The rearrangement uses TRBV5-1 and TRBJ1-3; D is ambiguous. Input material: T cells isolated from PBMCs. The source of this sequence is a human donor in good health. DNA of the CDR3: TGCGCCAGCAGCTTGGACTACTCTGGAAACACCATATATTTT. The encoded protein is CASSLDYSGNTIYF.